The 12 T cell receptor beta chains given below trace back to one sample, sequenced in a study of T cell responses to AZD1222 COVID-19 vaccine. Data came from immunoSEQ multiplex PCR; TCRdb stores just in-frame clones and leaves some out. Of approximately 150,000 clones listed, 80% to 95% were seen once; the top ten hold around 1.7%. The sample in question was peripheral blood, obtained on day 0 of AZD1222 vaccination. The source of these receptors is an adult in good health.

The CDR3 here is CAISEDLSNQPQHF. The CDR3 nucleotides read TGTGCCATCAGTGAGGACCTTAGCAATCAGCCCCAGCATTTT. V gene TRBV10-3 combines with J gene TRBJ1-5; no firm D call. With 2 bases removed from V and 0 bases from J, the gap between germline ends came to 5 bases. From germline, CDR1 is ENHRY and CDR2 SYGVKD. The CDR3 length is 14 residues.

This sequence joins TRBV12-1 and TRBJ2-7. TRBV12-1 is termed a pseudogene. The CDR3 extends over 14 amino acids. CDR3 protein: CASSWTGTTYEQYF. The CDR3 region has the DNA TGTGCCAGCAGCTGGACCGGGACGACTTACGAGCAGTACTTC.

The rearrangement uses TRBV10-1 and TRBJ2-3; 12 bases are a match to TRBD2. V shed 5 bases and J 5 bases; nucleotides not matched to a gene: 11. The length of the CDR3 is 17 residues. Germline CDR1 and CDR2: WNHNN and SYGVQD (reference sequence). The DNA of the CDR3 is TGCGCCAGCAGTCCCACAAGACTAGCGGGGGAAAGAGATACGCAGTATTTT. It is translated as CASSPTRLAGERDTQYF.

This clone was seen just once. The rearrangement uses TRBV5-1 and TRBJ2-2, with 8 bases fitting TRBD1. Losses at the gene ends were 5 bases for V and 4 bases for J; bases not matched to a gene: 4. CDR3 length equals 14 residues. In germline, CDR1 is SGHRS, CDR2 YFSETQ. The CDR3 DNA follows: TGCGCCAGCAGTCCGACAGGGGCCACCGGGGAGCTGTTTTTT. This codes for CASSPTGATGELFF.

This chain links TRBV10-3 with TRBJ2-1; 7 nucleotides align to TRBD1. The CDR3 runs 14 residues. V shed 9 bases, J shed 8 bases, and the junction held 13 bases outside the gene matches. Germline V lookup: CDR1 ENHRY, CDR2 SYGVKD. The CDR3 sequence is CAISHRGHLDEQFF. The CDR3 bases are TGTGCCATTTCACACAGGGGCCACCTGGATGAGCAGTTCTTC.

The J gene is TRBJ2-2, the V gene TRBV27, with 8 positions matching TRBD2. The V gene's germline CDR1 is MNHEY and CDR2 SMNVEV (reference sequence). V dropped 3 bases and J dropped 7; count of bases not matched to a gene: 4. This CDR3 has 14 amino acids. CDR3 in DNA: TGTGCCAGCAGTTTTGGACTAGCAGGCGGGGAGCTGTTTTTT. Translating gives CASSFGLAGGELFF.

V is TRBV6-4 and J is TRBJ1-1, with D uncertain. The length of the CDR3 is 13 residues. Trimming pared 3 bases from V and 1 base from J, leaving 6 bases between. The germline V gene has CDR1 MRHNA and CDR2 SNTAGT. The CDR3 is CASSEEGNTEAFF. CDR3 DNA: TGTGCCAGCAGTGAGGAGGGGAACACTGAAGCTTTCTTT.

The V gene is TRBV13, the J gene TRBJ2-7, with 10 bases aligning to TRBD1. Trimming took 4 bases from V and 2 from J; bases not matched to a gene: 2. CDR1 is PRHDT and CDR2 is FYEKMQ in the germline V gene (reference sequence). The CDR3 totals 14 residues. CDR3 residues: CASSWGQGTYEQYF. CDR3 in DNA: TGTGCCAGCAGCTGGGGACAGGGGACCTACGAGCAGTACTTC.

The chain uses TRBV11-2 and TRBJ2-1; D is uncertain. The CDR3 totals 15 residues. Per germline, CDR1 SGHAT and CDR2 FQNNGV. V was shortened by 1 base and J by 0 bases, with 7 bases between the two germline ends. CDR3 loop: CASSLAGLSYNEQFF. CDR3 in DNA: TGTGCCAGCAGCTTAGCGGGTCTCTCCTACAATGAGCAGTTCTTC.

The chain recombines TRBV7-3 with TRBJ2-3, with D perhaps matching TRBD2 (5 bases). Germline V gene lookup returns CDR1 SGHTA and CDR2 FQGTGA. V dropped 4 bases and J dropped 2 bases, with 13 bases sitting between them. This CDR3 contains 15 residues. The DNA for the CDR3 is TGTGCCAGCAGCTCCCGTCCTAGCCCCACAGATACGCAGTATTTT. As protein: CASSSRPSPTDTQYF. Full variable domain (rest looked up from reference TRBV7-3 and TRBJ2-3): GAGVSQTPSNKVTEKGKYVELRCDPISGHTALYWYRQSLGQGPEFLIYFQGTGAADDSGLPNDRFFAVRPEGSVSTLKIQRTERGDSAVYLCASSSRPSPTDTQYFGPGTRLTVL.

This clone was counted once. The chain couples TRBV6-5 to TRBJ2-1; 9 nucleotides agree with TRBD1. The CDR3 loop spans 14 amino acids. Per germline, CDR1 MNHEY and CDR2 SVGAGI. The V gene end was trimmed by 4 bases and the J gene end by 8 bases; junction bases not matched to a gene: 6. This CDR3 is CASSFGTGTDEQFF. CDR3 in DNA: TGTGCCAGCAGTTTCGGGACAGGGACCGATGAGCAGTTCTTC.

CDR3 residues: CASQRPSSYNEQFF. CDR3 coding DNA: TGTGCCAGCCAAAGACCGAGCTCCTACAATGAGCAGTTCTTC. The V and J genes are TRBV11-2 and TRBJ2-1, with D unclear. V lost 8 bases and J 0 bases, leaving 11 bases between the germline ends. In germline, CDR1 is SGHAT, CDR2 FQNNGV. This CDR3 contains 14 residues.